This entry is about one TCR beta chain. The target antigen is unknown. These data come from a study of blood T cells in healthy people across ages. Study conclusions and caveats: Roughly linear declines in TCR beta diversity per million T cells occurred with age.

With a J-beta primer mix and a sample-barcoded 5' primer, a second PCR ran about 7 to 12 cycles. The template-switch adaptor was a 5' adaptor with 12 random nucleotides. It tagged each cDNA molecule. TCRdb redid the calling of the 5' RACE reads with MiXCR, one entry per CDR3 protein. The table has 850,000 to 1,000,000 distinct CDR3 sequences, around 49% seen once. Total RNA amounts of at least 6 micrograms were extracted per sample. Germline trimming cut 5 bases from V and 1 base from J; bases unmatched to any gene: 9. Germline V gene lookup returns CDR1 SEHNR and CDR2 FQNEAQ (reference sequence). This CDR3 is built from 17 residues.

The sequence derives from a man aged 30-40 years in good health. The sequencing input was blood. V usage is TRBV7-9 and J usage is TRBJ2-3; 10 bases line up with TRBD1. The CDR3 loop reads CASSPSWGTGGTDTQYF. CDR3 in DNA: TGTGCCAGCAGCCCGTCCTGGGGGACAGGGGGCACAGATACGCAGTATTTT.